Following are 11 T cell receptor beta chains from one sample sequenced in a study of blood T cells in healthy people across ages. Together with a sample-barcoded 5' primer, a J-beta primer mix was included in a second PCR lasting roughly 6 to 12 cycles. MiXCR, applied by TCRdb to the 5' RACE reads, yields one record per CDR3 protein. The repertoire has 710,000 or so distinct CDR3 sequences, roughly 32% of them found once; the top ten carry 15%. The sample was blood. Receptors were obtained from an elderly woman in good health.

The sample holds a few counts of this clonotype. V gene TRBV7-3 combines with J gene TRBJ1-1, with a tentative D call TRBD1 (6 bases). The CDR3 contains 13 residues. V lost 5 bases and J lost 4, with 11 bases in between. Germline-derived CDR1 and CDR2 are SGHTA and FQGTGA. The CDR3 DNA sequence: TGTGCCAGCAGCCATGCGGGGGCCACTGAAGCTTTCTTT. The encoded protein is CASSHAGATEAFF.

This clonotype was counted at least ten times. The chain links TRBV2 to TRBJ2-5; 9 bases match TRBD1. The germline gives CDR1 SNHLY, CDR2 FYNNEI. This CDR3 region has 13 residues. J gave up 5 bases and V 4 bases, and 2 bases lay outside the gene matches. The CDR3 nucleotides are TGTGCCAGCAGTGTGGGGACAGGGGAGACCCAGTACTTC. The encoded protein is CASSVGTGETQYF. Full variable domain (remainder filled in from reference TRBV2 and TRBJ2-5): EPEVTQTPSHQVTQMGQEVILRCVPISNHLYFYWYRQILGQKVEFLVSFYNNEISEKSEIFDDQFSVERPDGSNFTLKIRSTKLEDSAMYFCASSVGTGETQYFGPGTRLLVL.

The gene calls are TRBV7-2 and TRBJ2-5; D call uncertain. Germline V gives CDR1 SGHTA, CDR2 FQGNSA. V was cut by 2 bases and J by 4 bases, with 11 bases left in between. The CDR3 spans 14 residues. The CDR3 DNA sequence: TGTGCCAGCAGCTTACGAATAGGCAGAGAGACCCAGTACTTC. Translation gives CASSLRIGRETQYF.

The count of this clonotype is one. A read error is possible here, since a much larger clone lies one base away. This rearrangement joins TRBV21-1 to TRBJ2-7; the D call in the table, TRBD1, was not verified against the DNA. TRBV21-1 is noted as a pseudogene. The CDR3 is 17 amino acids. The CDR3: CASIPREDRKSSYEQYF. For the CDR3, the DNA is TGTGCCAGCATCCCTCGGGAGGACAGGAAAAGCTCCTACGAGCAGTACTTC.

In this sample, this clonotype turned up a few times. The chain joins TRBV6-1 to TRBJ2-5; TRBD1 might be the D (6 bases). The germline CDR1 and CDR2 sequences are MNHNS and SASEGT. The CDR3 sequence is 15 residues long. The V and J ends lost 2 bases and 1 base respectively, with 11 bases between them. The CDR3: CASSECRGRQETQYF. The DNA for the CDR3 is TGTGCCAGCAGTGAATGCAGGGGACGCCAAGAGACCCAGTACTTC.

In its sample, this clonotype was seen many times. The genes are TRBV30 and TRBJ1-2, with D uncertain. Germline CDR1 GTSNPN, CDR2 SVGIG (reference sequence). Trimming removed 2 bases from V and 4 bases from J, with 14 bases in between. The CDR3 runs to 14 residues. The DNA of the CDR3 is TGTGCCTGGAGTCAAACCGACGGAGGCTATGGCTACACCTTC. Residues: CAWSQTDGGYGYTF.

This clonotype has only a few counts. The chain has TRBV20-1 and TRBJ2-7, with 9 positions matching TRBD1. The CDR3 runs 15 residues. Unmatched junction bases numbered 14, after V lost 4 bases and J lost 7 bases. Germline V gene sequence: CDR1 DFQATT, CDR2 SNEGSKA (reference sequence). The CDR3 spells CSATQDRGGINEQYF. The CDR3 DNA reads TGCAGTGCTACCCAGGACAGGGGTGGAATCAATGAGCAGTACTTC.

V is TRBV12-3 or TRBV12-4 and J is TRBJ2-7; possibly TRBD1 or TRBD2 for D (5 bases each). The CDR3 loop spans 15 amino acids. The V gene lost 3 bases and the J gene lost 2 bases, with 14 bases spanning the gap. CDR3 residues: CASSFKAGTTYEQYF. The CDR3 nucleotides are TGTGCCAGCAGTTTTAAGGCAGGGACGACCTACGAGCAGTACTTC.

The rearrangement joins TRBV20-1 to TRBJ2-3; D gene uncertain. CDR1 and CDR2 (germline): DFQATT, SNEGSKA (reference sequence). V lost 6 bases to trimming and J lost 3 bases, with 19 bases between them. The CDR3 runs 15 residues. The CDR3 DNA follows: TGCAGTGCCCGCTGGCCTAACGAGAGGACAGATACGCAGTATTTT. It is translated as CSARWPNERTDTQYF.

Regarding this clonotype: Possible read error: a much larger clone is one base away. This rearrangement joins TRBV20-1 to TRBJ1-4, with D uncertain. The length of the CDR3 is 12 residues. Germline V CDR1 and CDR2: DFQATT, SNEGSKA (reference sequence). The CDR3 region has the DNA TGCAGTGCTAGAGAGGGGAAAGAAAAACGGTTTTTT. It is translated as CSAREGKEKRFF.

This clonotype was counted at least ten times. The chain is built from TRBV24-1 and TRBJ1-2; 7 nucleotides align to TRBD1. The CDR3 runs to 12 residues. V was pared by 7 bases and J by 9 bases, with 7 bases of the junction left unmatched. CDR1 and CDR2 from the germline V gene are KGHDR and SFDVKD. As DNA, the CDR3 is TGTGCCACCAGCGGGACAGCCATGAGCTACACCTTC. Its protein is CATSGTAMSYTF.